A selection of T cell receptor beta chains follows, all from one sample in a study of cytomegalovirus exposure and HLA in healthy donors. Assay: immunoSEQ multiplex PCR; the TCRdb copy retains only in-frame clones and omits some. This sample has approximately 100,000 clones, with around 84% found just once. Sequencing was done on a sample of PBMCs. These receptors all come from a woman aged 18-29 years in good health and CMV-seronegative. Both conserved end residues are part of each CDR3.

v_gene	j_gene	CDR3aa
TRBV20-1	TRBJ2-1	CSASRGYEQFF
TRBV7-6	TRBJ2-7	CASSPRSGTATYEQYF
TRBV6-5	TRBJ1-2	CASSQSGTGIYGYTF
TRBV29-1	TRBJ2-1	CSVVRGYNEQFF
TRBV5-6	TRBJ2-1	CASSSPGTGRSEQFF
TRBV4-3	TRBJ1-5	CASSQDAAGRTQPQHF
TRBV5-4	TRBJ2-5	CASSLLSVQETQYF
TRBV28	TRBJ2-5	CASSITGTSGGAAETQYF
TRBV4-1	TRBJ2-3	CASSQGRVGTDTQYF
TRBV7-2	TRBJ2-3	CASSQAGGDTDTQYF
TRBV7-9	TRBJ1-1	CASSLVQGNTEAFF
TRBV2	TRBJ2-3	CASSVPWSGGTDTQYF
TRBV30	TRBJ1-4	CAWSVHRGEKLFF
TRBV18	TRBJ2-7	CASSPGLRLAYEQYF
TRBV7-3	TRBJ1-1	CASSFLPGQETEAFF
TRBV27	TRBJ2-3	CASNPWTALSTDTQYF
TRBV29-1	TRBJ2-1	CSVGTSGGYNEQFF
TRBV6-4	TRBJ2-1	CASSDSPGAYNEQFF
TRBV11-3	TRBJ2-5	CASSLGSRAQETQYF
TRBV5-5	TRBJ1-3	CASSLGQRGNTIYF
TRBV15	TRBJ2-1	CATSGGLAGGLLGSEQFF
TRBV28	TRBJ1-2	CASSFIDSINYGYTF
TRBV27	TRBJ2-7	CASSLVAGGYEQYF
TRBV5-5	TRBJ2-7	CASSFGGDEVSYEQYF
TRBV5-1	TRBJ2-1	CASVISGGHYDEQFF
TRBV6-1	TRBJ1-2	CASSGQQGSYGYTF
TRBV27	TRBJ2-7	CASSTRLRPYEQYF
TRBV4-1	.	CASSQTGGNEQYF
TRBV27	TRBJ2-7	CASSRLAGGYEQYF
TRBV10-3	TRBJ2-2	CAISDTSGEYTGELFF
TRBV4-3	TRBJ2-7	CASSQDPPGQGAPYEQYF
TRBV6-5	TRBJ2-7	CASSYRGPSYEQYF
TRBV7-2	TRBJ2-1	CASSLVGVTLNEQFF
TRBV6-5	TRBJ1-6	CASRETPYNSPLHF
TRBV28	TRBJ2-3	CASTSQGPTDTQYF
TRBV5-1	TRBJ2-7	CASTASTGQLSYEQYF
TRBV7-9	TRBJ1-1	CASSLGRRASNTEAFF
TRBV7-9	TRBJ2-3	CASSLIATSTDTQYF
TRBV7-2	TRBJ1-1	CASSKGQMNTEAFF
TRBV28	TRBJ1-1	CASSWQGGGAEAFF
TRBV5-1	TRBJ2-2	CASTGWAGPNTGELFF
TRBV5-4	TRBJ2-2	CASSGEDRGINTGELFF
TRBV13	TRBJ2-5	CASSFIQGPQETQYF
TRBV7-3	TRBJ2-3	CASSLLAVSTDTQYF
TRBV4-3	TRBJ2-1	CASSQDQLAGLNEQFF
TRBV6-5	TRBJ2-7	CASSYYGEGWGQYF
TRBV5-6	TRBJ2-1	CASSGSGFGYNEQFF
TRBV7-9	TRBJ1-5	CASSYGTRNQPQHF
TRBV6-1	TRBJ1-6	CASKGDLSYNSPLHF
TRBV5-4	TRBJ2-5	CASSSSGPMYQETQYF